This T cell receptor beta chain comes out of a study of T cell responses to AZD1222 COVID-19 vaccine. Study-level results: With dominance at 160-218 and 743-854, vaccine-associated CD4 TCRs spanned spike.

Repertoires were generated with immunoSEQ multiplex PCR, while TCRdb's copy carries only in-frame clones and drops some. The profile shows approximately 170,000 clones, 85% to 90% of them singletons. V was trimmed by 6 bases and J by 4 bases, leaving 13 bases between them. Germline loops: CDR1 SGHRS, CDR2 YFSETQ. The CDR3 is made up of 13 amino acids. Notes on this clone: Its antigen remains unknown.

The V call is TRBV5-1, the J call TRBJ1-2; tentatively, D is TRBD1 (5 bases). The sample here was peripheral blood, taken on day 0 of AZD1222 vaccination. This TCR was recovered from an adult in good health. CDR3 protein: CASTTRGGYGYTF. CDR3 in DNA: TGCGCCAGCACCACCCGGGGGGGCTATGGCTACACCTTC.